This T cell receptor beta chain was sequenced during a study of T-cell memory formation after mild COVID-19. At the level of the study: Across donors, TCR clusters were largely donor specific. Findings of the study overall: Unconfirmed was the SARS-CoV-2 specificity of second-wave clones that peaked on day 37. Clones which contracted sat mainly in CM and EM if CD4+, and in EMRA if CD8+.

Details on this clonotype: As yet, its antigen is unknown.

CDR3 length: 16 residues. Germline values: CDR1 SGHNT, CDR2 YENEEA. With V trimmed by 5 bases and J by 7 bases, 9 bases remained unmatched. Each CDR3 protein is one row after TCRdb ran MiXCR on the 5' RACE reads. The top ten hold about 30% of the sample, which has roughly 140,000 distinct CDR3 sequences, 13% to 15% seen once. The receptor was derived from an adult woman who had mild COVID-19 (a few samples of this study predate the infection). Cell type and time point are not known. The V and J genes are TRBV11-3 and TRBJ2-1; 12 nucleotides line up with TRBD2. The specimen was PBMCs or a T cell subset sorted from them (not recorded which). CDR3: CASSVTLAGGLNEQFF. In DNA form, the CDR3 reads TGTGCCAGCAGCGTAACCCTAGCGGGAGGGCTAAATGAGCAGTTCTTC.